These 19 T cell receptor beta chains were all obtained from the same sample, sequenced in a study of T cell responses to AZD1222 COVID-19 vaccine. Libraries were prepared by immunoSEQ multiplex PCR; TCRdb keeps only in-frame clonotypes and omits some of them. The table lists about 140,000 clones, roughly 93% of them singletons. Source: peripheral blood, taken after recovery from COVID-19. These receptors came from an adult who had recovered from COVID-19.

The chain recombines TRBV9 with TRBJ2-7, with D perhaps matching TRBD2 (6 bases). V lost 0 bases, J lost 5 bases, and 12 bases lay in between. The CDR3 runs to 14 residues. Per germline, CDR1 SGDLS and CDR2 YYNGEE. CDR3 protein: CASSVGLALDEQYF. The CDR3 DNA reads TGTGCCAGCAGCGTAGGTCTAGCGCTCGACGAGCAGTACTTC.

The chain joins TRBV5-1 to TRBJ2-2; D is perhaps TRBD1 (6 bases). Trimming shortened V by 0 bases and J by 4 bases, and 10 bases separated the two germline ends. In germline, CDR1 is SGHRS, CDR2 YFSETQ. This CDR3 has 15 residues. As DNA, the CDR3 is TGCGCCAGCAGCTTGGAGGGGGTTAGCACCGGGGAGCTGTTTTTT. It encodes CASSLEGVSTGELFF.

This chain uses TRBV28 with TRBJ2-5; D is ambiguous. The V gene's germline CDR1 is MDHEN and CDR2 SYDVKM. This CDR3 contains 12 residues. Between the trimmed V and J ends, which lost 4 bases and 7 bases, there was a span of 10 bases. For the CDR3, the DNA is TGTGCCAGCAGTTCCCCGACCAGGACCCAGTACTTC. Encoded protein: CASSSPTRTQYF.

This clone was seen a single time. The chain links TRBV2 to TRBJ1-3; D ambiguous. The CDR3 runs to 12 residues. Germline lookup yields CDR1 SNHLY and CDR2 FYNNEI. Trimming cost V 5 bases and J 3 bases, with 5 bases left between them. CDR3 residues: CASSSDGNTIYF. The CDR3 DNA is TGTGCCAGCAGTTCGGATGGAAACACCATATATTTT.

The chain has TRBV3-1 (or the pseudogene TRBV3-2) and TRBJ1-1, with D perhaps matching TRBD1 (6 bases). Trimming took off 0 bases at V and 11 bases at J, with 19 bases between the two ends. Germline assignment: CDR1 LGHDT and CDR2 YNNKEL (reference sequence). The CDR3 extends over 15 amino acids. The CDR3 DNA reads as TGTGCCAGCAGCCAAGATCAAAGAGGGGGGACGGTGGCTTTCTTT. Translation gives CASSQDQRGGTVAFF.

The rearrangement links TRBV30 to TRBJ1-2, with 7 bases fitting TRBD1. Germline CDR1 GTSNPN, CDR2 SVGIG (reference sequence). The CDR3 is made up of 17 amino acids. J was trimmed by 2 bases and V by 3 bases; bases with no gene match: 15. The CDR3 DNA sequence: TGTGCCTGGAGCGGCAAACCCTGGGACAGTCAAAACTATGGCTACACCTTC. Protein product: CAWSGKPWDSQNYGYTF.

The V gene is TRBV19, the J gene TRBJ2-2; a possible D gene is TRBD2 (5 bases). This CDR3 contains 14 residues. The V and J ends lost 5 bases and 1 base respectively, with 8 bases between them. Germline V lookup: CDR1 LNHDA, CDR2 SQIVND (reference sequence). The CDR3 region has the DNA TGTGCCAGTAGTCCGGACTGGAACACCGGGGAGCTGTTTTTT. Amino acid sequence: CASSPDWNTGELFF.

The chain links TRBV5-1 to TRBJ2-3; 9 bases are shared with TRBD2. The CDR3 loop spans 17 amino acids. V lost 4 bases and J lost 5; bases outside the gene matches: 14. Germline values: CDR1 SGHRS, CDR2 YFSETQ. The CDR3 coding sequence is TGCGCCAGCAGCCCCTTACCGGGACTAGCAAACCAAGATACGCAGTATTTT. Residues: CASSPLPGLANQDTQYF. The full variable domain, with the rest looked up from reference TRBV5-1 and TRBJ2-3, is KAGVTQTPRYLIKTRGQQVTLSCSPISGHRSVSWYQQTPGQGLQFLFEYFSETQRNKGNFPGRFSGRQFSNSRSEMNVSTLELGDSALYLCASSPLPGLANQDTQYFGPGTRLTVL.

The rearrangement links TRBV6-2 or TRBV6-3 to TRBJ2-7; TRBD2 matches at 7 bases. CDR1 and CDR2 from the germline V gene are MNHEY and SVGEGT. V was pared by 5 bases and J by 0 bases, with 13 bases of the junction left unmatched. The CDR3 consists of 17 residues. CDR3 coding DNA: TGTGCCAGCAGTCAGCCATCTAGCGGCGCGATCTCCTACGAGCAGTACTTC. Translation: CASSQPSSGAISYEQYF.

The chain recombines TRBV12-3 or TRBV12-4 with TRBJ1-2; 9 bases line up with TRBD1. The ends lost 3 bases at V and 10 bases at J; junction bases unmatched: 6. This CDR3 spans 13 amino acids. CDR3 in amino acids: CASSLGQGTHYTF. In nucleotides, the CDR3 is TGTGCCAGCAGTTTGGGACAGGGAACCCACTACACCTTC.

CDR3: CASSLGQGADGYTF. The CDR3 DNA follows: TGCGCCAGCAGCTTAGGACAGGGGGCGGATGGCTACACCTTC. The rearrangement joins TRBV5-1 to TRBJ1-2; 11 bases are a match to TRBD1. Germline trimming cut 2 bases from V and 6 bases from J; bases unmatched to any gene: 3. Germline CDR1 is SGHRS and CDR2 is YFSETQ. The CDR3 consists of 14 residues.

The V gene is TRBV27, the J gene TRBJ2-7, with D hard to call. Germline lookup yields CDR1 MNHEY and CDR2 SMNVEV (reference sequence). V was shortened by 6 bases and J by 0 bases, with 9 bases between the two germline ends. CDR3 length: 13 residues. As DNA, the CDR3 is TGTGCCAGCAGAGACTTACCCTCCTACGAGCAGTACTTC. Translation: CASRDLPSYEQYF.

The gene calls are TRBV7-9 and TRBJ2-2; TRBD2 is a possible D gene (5 bases). Germline V CDR1 and CDR2: SEHNR, FQNEAQ (reference sequence). The CDR3 loop spans 15 amino acids. V was pared by 6 bases and J by 0 bases, with 11 bases between. The CDR3 loop reads CASRIGGPNTGELFF. The CDR3 bases are TGTGCCAGCAGAATAGGCGGGCCGAACACCGGGGAGCTGTTTTTT.

The V gene is TRBV5-1, the J gene TRBJ2-7; 12 bases line up with TRBD1. Trimming removed 5 bases from V and 2 bases from J; junction bases left unmatched: 2. From germline, CDR1 is SGHRS and CDR2 YFSETQ. This CDR3 has 14 amino acids. The CDR3 DNA follows: TGCGCCAGCAGGGGGACAGGGGGCCCCTACGAGCAGTACTTC. Protein sequence: CASRGTGGPYEQYF.

This clone appeared a single time. The chain is built from TRBV2 and TRBJ2-7, with D perhaps assigned TRBD1 or TRBD2 (5 bases each). The CDR3 consists of 15 residues. The V gene's germline CDR1 is SNHLY and CDR2 FYNNEI. Trimming took off 6 bases at V and 4 bases at J, with 19 bases between the two ends. The CDR3 protein is CASSEIIREFYEQYF. The CDR3 coding sequence is TGTGCCAGCAGCGAAATCATCAGGGAGTTTTACGAGCAGTACTTC.

This chain joins TRBV6-1 and TRBJ2-1; 7 bases map to TRBD1. From germline, CDR1 is MNHNS and CDR2 SASEGT. V lost 1 base and J lost 0; bases outside the gene matches: 3. The CDR3 extends over 16 amino acids. The DNA for the CDR3 is TGTGCCAGCAGTGAAGAGGCAGGGGGCTCCTACAATGAGCAGTTCTTC. Its translation is CASSEEAGGSYNEQFF.

The J gene is TRBJ1-3, the V gene TRBV10-3; TRBD1 is a possible D gene (5 bases). The CDR3 is made up of 15 amino acids. CDR1 and CDR2 (germline): ENHRY, SYGVKD. V lost 2 bases and J lost 2, with 10 bases in between. CDR3 sequence reads: CAISEGVRAGNTIYF. CDR3 DNA sequence: TGTGCCATCAGTGAGGGGGTCAGGGCTGGAAACACCATATATTTT.

The rearrangement joins TRBV6-5 to TRBJ1-6; 7 bases line up with TRBD1. The trim removed 6 bases at V and 15 bases at J, leaving 5 bases unmatched. Germline CDR1 is MNHEY and CDR2 is SVGAGI. The CDR3 sequence is 11 residues long. In nucleotides, the CDR3 is TGTGCCAGCAGGGGACAGCTCGTCCTCCACTTT. As protein: CASRGQLVLHF.

This chain connects TRBV6-5 to TRBJ2-7; D may be TRBD1 (5 bases). The CDR3 has 11 residues. The V end lost 6 bases, the J end lost 11 bases, and 14 bases lay between the germline ends. CDR1 MNHEY and CDR2 SVGAGI come from the germline V gene. CDR3 region: CASRLSQEKYF. The DNA of the CDR3 is TGTGCCAGCAGACTATCACAGGAGAAGTACTTC.